This is a list of T cell receptor beta chains from one sample in a study of shared clonotypes between healthy human individuals. Profiling relied on immunoSEQ multiplex PCR, and the TCRdb table lists in-frame clones only, not all of them. The profile shows approximately 1.5 million clones, about 98.5% of them singletons. Sequencing was carried out using naive CD4+ T cells sorted from blood. All receptors come from a man under 40 in good health. CDR3s include the opening cysteine and the closing phenylalanine or tryptophan. The D gene is left open where the match is weak. Size is omitted from some rows. Given values are once, few, many or a class for expanded clones.

J	V	D	size	CDR3	DNA
TRBJ2-7	TRBV2	NA	NA	CASRRTASYEQYF	TGTGCCAGCAGGAGGACGGCAAGCTACGAGCAGTACTTC
TRBJ2-7	TRBV19	TRBD1	NA	CASTMGRDRAYEQYF	TGTGCCAGTACCATGGGGCGGGACAGGGCCTACGAGCAGTACTTC
TRBJ1-5	TRBV7-9	NA	NA	CASGFSNQPQHF	TGTGCCAGCGGCTTTAGCAATCAGCCCCAGCATTTT
TRBJ2-1	TRBV18	TRBD2	NA	CASSHRLAGETDEQFF	TGTGCCAGCTCTCACAGACTAGCGGGCGAAACGGATGAGCAGTTCTTC
TRBJ2-5	TRBV4-3	NA	many	CASSQDRARTLETQYF	TGCGCCAGCAGCCAAGATCGGGCTAGGACCCTGGAGACCCAGTACTTC
TRBJ1-1	TRBV18	NA	NA	CASSPTGAWTEAFF	TGTGCCAGCTCACCAACGGGGGCGTGGACTGAAGCTTTCTTT
TRBJ2-7	TRBV28	NA	NA	CASSLSQGLGEQYF	TGTGCCAGCAGTTTATCCCAGGGGTTGGGGGAGCAGTACTTC
TRBJ2-7	TRBV6-5	NA	NA	CASSSIGQNNYEQYF	TGTGCCAGCAGTTCCATCGGACAGAACAATTACGAGCAGTACTTC
TRBJ2-7	TRBV25-1	NA	once	CASSLGQQGGYEQYF	TGTGCCAGCAGTTTGGGTCAGCAGGGTGGGTACGAGCAGTACTTC
TRBJ2-5	TRBV7-3	NA	NA	CASSIGATAQETQYF	TGTGCCAGCAGCATAGGGGCGACAGCCCAAGAGACCCAGTACTTC
TRBJ2-4	TRBV27	TRBD2	NA	CASAVAGGPIIQYF	TGTGCCAGCGCTGTAGCGGGAGGGCCGATCATTCAGTACTTC
TRBJ2-1	TRBV28	TRBD1	NA	CASSSTGTGGHEQFF	TGTGCCAGCAGTTCAACCGGGACAGGGGGCCATGAGCAGTTCTTC
TRBJ2-7	TRBV15	NA	NA	CATSRRGPPSYEQYF	TGTGCCACCAGCAGACGGGGACCACCTTCCTACGAGCAGTACTTC
TRBJ2-2	TRBV10-3	NA	NA	CAISESPRVRTGELFF	TGTGCCATCAGTGAGTCCCCCAGGGTTCGGACCGGGGAGCTGTTTTTT
TRBJ1-1	TRBV29-1	NA	NA	CSVERSGLTEAFF	TGCAGCGTTGAACGATCGGGTTTGACTGAAGCTTTCTTT
TRBJ2-1	TRBV9	NA	NA	CASSPGVLRSSYNEQFF	TGTGCCAGCAGCCCCGGAGTTCTAAGGAGCTCCTACAATGAGCAGTTCTTC
TRBJ1-5	TRBV6-6	NA	NA	CASRSTASLTNQPQHF	TGTGCCAGCAGATCGACAGCCTCCCTAACCAATCAGCCCCAGCATTTT
TRBJ2-1	TRBV14	NA	once	CASSHRPSSYNEQFF	TGTGCCAGCAGCCATCGGCCTAGCTCCTACAATGAGCAGTTCTTC
TRBJ1-2	TRBV5-6	NA	NA	CASSLARGGASIVYGYTF	TGTGCCAGCAGCTTGGCTCGGGGGGGCGCCTCTATAGTCTATGGCTACACCTTC
TRBJ1-5	TRBV27	NA	NA	CASSGVSGSSQHF	TGTGCCAGCAGTGGGGTCTCGGGTTCATCCCAGCATTTT
TRBJ1-2	TRBV9	NA	NA	CASSPGVLSFGYTF	TGTGCCAGCAGCCCAGGGGTTTTGAGTTTTGGCTACACCTTC
TRBJ1-2	TRBV27	NA	NA	CASTPGVGYGYTF	TGTGCCAGCACCCCAGGGGTAGGCTATGGCTACACCTTC
TRBJ1-5	TRBV19	NA	NA	CASMGLSNQPQHF	TGTGCCAGTATGGGGTTGAGCAATCAGCCCCAGCATTTT
TRBJ1-2	TRBV28	NA	NA	CATGPRELF	TGTGCCACAGGTCCACGCGAGCTCTTC
TRBJ1-3	TRBV7-9	NA	NA	CASSLARPGNTIYF	TGTGCCAGCAGCTTGGCACGTCCTGGAAACACCATATATTTT
TRBJ1-2	TRBV28	NA	NA	CASSAPIPRGMDYGYTF	TGTGCCAGCAGCGCTCCCATCCCCAGAGGGATGGACTATGGCTACACCTTC
TRBJ2-3	TRBV5-4	NA	NA	CASSIGQRARTDTQYF	TGTGCCAGCAGCATAGGACAGCGGGCACGCACAGATACGCAGTATTTT
TRBJ2-7	TRBV7-7	TRBD1	NA	CASSRGQGYEQYF	TGTGCTAGCAGCCGGGGACAGGGCTACGAGCAGTACTTC
TRBJ2-2	TRBV11-2	NA	NA	CASSLARLNTGELFF	TGTGCCAGCAGCTTAGCCAGGTTGAACACCGGGGAGCTGTTTTTT
TRBJ2-7	TRBV6-1	NA	NA	CASSEPLASDEQYF	TGTGCCAGCAGTGAACCGCTAGCTAGCGACGAGCAGTACTTC
TRBJ2-6	TRBV7-9	TRBD2	NA	CASSLTSGRTGANVLTF	TGTGCCAGCAGCTTAACTAGCGGGAGAACTGGGGCCAACGTCCTGACTTTC
TRBJ2-2	TRBV25-1	NA	NA	CASSDLRPTGELFF	TGTGCCAGCAGTGACCTCAGGCCCACCGGGGAGCTGTTTTTT
TRBJ2-2	TRBV5-4	TRBD1	NA	CASSQARGHITGELFF	TGTGCCAGCAGCCAAGCCAGGGGGCACATCACCGGGGAGCTGTTTTTT
TRBJ2-7	TRBV9	TRBD1	NA	CASSATGQGLHEQYF	TGTGCCAGCAGCGCGACGGGACAGGGGCTCCACGAGCAGTACTTC
TRBJ1-1	TRBV7-9	NA	NA	CASSFGRTIDGTFF	TGTGCCAGCAGCTTCGGTCGGACGATCGATGGAACTTTCTTT
TRBJ1-3	TRBV6-6	NA	NA	CASSSDSHSGNTIYF	TGTGCCAGCAGTTCCGACAGCCACTCTGGAAACACCATATATTTT
TRBJ2-7	TRBV7-9	TRBD1	NA	CASRRQGLDEQYF	TGTGCCAGCAGACGACAGGGGTTGGATGAGCAGTACTTC